The 18 T cell receptor beta chains below were found in one sample sequenced in a study of OX40 agonist ivuxolimab in advanced cancers. Here immunoSEQ multiplex PCR was the method, and the copy in TCRdb shows in-frame clones only, minus some. This table holds about 77,000 clones, 80% to 95% found once. The material sequenced was CD4+ or CD8+ T cells sorted from blood, taken in a trial of the OX40 agonist ivuxolimab. These receptor sequences come from an adult with an advanced solid tumor such as melanoma, head and neck, liver or kidney cancer.

This chain uses TRBV7-2 with TRBJ2-1; a possible D gene is TRBD1 (5 bases). This CDR3 comprises 13 residues. CDR1 is SGHTA and CDR2 is FQGNSA in the germline V gene. The V end was cut by 6 bases, the J end by 5 bases, with 11 bases between. The CDR3 loop is CASRSTGNNEQFF. The CDR3 coding sequence is TGTGCCAGCAGGAGCACAGGAAACAATGAGCAGTTCTTC.

This sequence joins TRBV6-6 and TRBJ1-1; D ambiguous. The CDR3 sequence is 13 residues long. Per the germline V gene, CDR1 is MNHNY and CDR2 is SVGAGI (reference sequence). With 2 bases removed from V and 0 bases from J, the gap between germline ends came to 4 bases. The CDR3 sequence: CASSYNMNTEAFF. CDR3 coding DNA: TGTGCCAGCAGTTACAATATGAACACTGAAGCTTTCTTT.

The chain carries TRBV4-1 and TRBJ2-3; 12 nucleotides agree with TRBD2. Germline values: CDR1 MGHRA, CDR2 YSYEKL. The CDR3 length is 19 residues. V dropped 4 bases and J dropped 2; count of bases not matched to a gene: 13. The CDR3 spells CASSLQWASGGADTDTQYF. The CDR3 region has the DNA TGCGCCAGCAGCCTTCAGTGGGCTAGCGGGGGGGCTGACACAGATACGCAGTATTTT.

V and J are TRBV2 and TRBJ2-1, with 8 bases matching TRBD2. The CDR3 consists of 14 residues. With 4 bases clipped from V and 10 bases from J, the junction kept 9 bases outside the gene matches. Per germline, CDR1 SNHLY and CDR2 FYNNEI. CDR3 coding DNA: TGTGCCAGCAGTGTGATGTCGGGAGGGGTGGAGCAGTTCTTC. Its translation: CASSVMSGGVEQFF.

With regard to this clone: This sample also contains other DNA sequences that code for the same CDR3. V usage is TRBV5-1 and J usage is TRBJ2-3; TRBD1 or TRBD2 may be the D gene (6 bases each). The ends were cut back, 0 bases at V and 0 bases at J, with 11 bases in the middle. This CDR3 is built from 16 residues. Germline CDR1 and CDR2: SGHRS and YFSETQ. CDR3 sequence reads: CASSLGGGGSTDTQYF. Here the CDR3 DNA reads TGCGCCAGCAGCTTGGGTGGAGGGGGGAGCACAGATACGCAGTATTTT.

This clone was counted between two and nine times. The chain joins TRBV5-1 to TRBJ2-5, with TRBD1 identical over 8 bases. This CDR3 contains 15 residues. Germline V CDR1 and CDR2: SGHRS, YFSETQ. The V gene end was trimmed by 0 bases and the J gene end by 3 bases; junction bases not matched to a gene: 4. The DNA for the CDR3 is TGCGCCAGCAGCTTGGGGTCAGGGGGCGAAGAGACCCAGTACTTC. Protein product: CASSLGSGGEETQYF.

The CDR3 is CASSFGTGAYEQYF. The CDR3 DNA reads TGCGCCAGCAGCTTCGGGACAGGGGCCTACGAGCAGTACTTC. This rearrangement joins TRBV5-1 to TRBJ2-7, with TRBD1 matching over 10 bases. The germline CDR1 and CDR2 sequences are SGHRS and YFSETQ. J gave up 2 bases and V 2 bases, and 1 base lay outside the gene matches. The length of the CDR3 is 14 residues. The full variable domain, with the rest looked up from reference TRBV5-1 and TRBJ2-7, is KAGVTQTPRYLIKTRGQQVTLSCSPISGHRSVSWYQQTPGQGLQFLFEYFSETQRNKGNFPGRFSGRQFSNSRSEMNVSTLELGDSALYLCASSFGTGAYEQYFGPGTRLTVT.

The chain links TRBV10-3 to TRBJ2-5; D may correspond to TRBD1 or TRBD2 (5 bases each). With 7 bases removed from V and 6 bases from J, the gap between germline ends came to 12 bases. CDR1 and CDR2 from the germline V gene are ENHRY and SYGVKD. This CDR3 has 12 residues. This chain's CDR3 is CAITRGGKTQYF. CDR3 nucleotide sequence: TGTGCCATCACCCGTGGGGGAAAGACCCAGTACTTC.

Worth noting for this clone: Other DNA sequences in the sample encode the same CDR3. The chain combines TRBV7-2 with TRBJ2-7; D is unclear. V was pared by 2 bases and J by 4 bases, with 6 bases between. Germline V CDR1 and CDR2: SGHTA, FQGNSA. The CDR3 runs 12 residues. The DNA for the CDR3 is TGTGCCAGCAGCTTAAGCAGTTACGAGCAGTACTTC. Translated, it gives CASSLSSYEQYF.

This chain joins TRBV7-2 and TRBJ2-1; D not resolved. Trimming stripped 1 base from V and 7 bases from J, with 11 bases between. The length of the CDR3 is 14 residues. Germline CDR1 is SGHTA and CDR2 is FQGNSA. This CDR3 reads CASSLGLSSNEQFF. DNA for the CDR3: TGTGCCAGCAGCTTAGGGCTATCAAGTAATGAGCAGTTCTTC.

The CDR3 nucleotides are TGTGCCAGCAGACTAGCGGGATCCCTGGGGGTGTACGAGCAGTACTTC. Protein: CASRLAGSLGVYEQYF. The chain has TRBV27 and TRBJ2-7; 10 nucleotides agree with TRBD2. V gave up 6 bases and J gave up 4 bases; unmatched junction bases: 12. From germline, CDR1 is MNHEY and CDR2 SMNVEV (reference sequence). The CDR3 length is 16 residues.

This clone was seen more than once but under ten times. The CDR3 coding sequence is TGTGCCACCAGCAGAGATCGGGGCGGGGGGGCCTGGCAAGAGACCCAGTACTTC. This sequence encodes CATSRDRGGGAWQETQYF. The J gene is TRBJ2-5, the V gene TRBV15; 9 nucleotides line up with TRBD2. This CDR3 has 18 residues. Germline V gene lookup returns CDR1 LNHNV and CDR2 YYDKDF (reference sequence). V lost 0 bases, J lost 2 bases, and 10 bases stayed unmatched.

The CDR3 region has the DNA TGTGCCAGCAGCTTTTATGACCCGGGCAGCTATGGCTACACCTTC. Protein product: CASSFYDPGSYGYTF. The rearrangement joins TRBV7-2 to TRBJ1-2, with unresolved D. The CDR3 covers 15 residues. The germline V gene encodes CDR1 SGHTA and CDR2 FQGNSA. Trimming pared 3 bases from V and 4 bases from J, leaving 15 bases between.

This rearrangement joins TRBV6-6 to TRBJ2-4, with TRBD2 as a possible D gene (7 bases). The V gene's germline CDR1 is MNHNY and CDR2 SVGAGI (reference sequence). Between the trimmed V and J ends, which lost 0 bases and 6 bases, there was a span of 12 bases. This CDR3 comprises 15 residues. CDR3 in DNA: TGTGCCAGCAGTTACTCGGGGGGGCCCTCAAACATTCAGTACTTC. Translating it yields CASSYSGGPSNIQYF.

The chain employs TRBV7-2 and TRBJ2-1; TRBD2 might be the D (5 bases). Germline values: CDR1 SGHTA, CDR2 FQGNSA. V was trimmed by 5 bases and J by 1 base, leaving 9 bases between them. The CDR3 is made up of 14 amino acids. The DNA of the CDR3 is TGTGCCAGCAGCGGGGAGTCGTCCTACAATGAGCAGTTCTTC. Its translation: CASSGESSYNEQFF.

CDR3 in amino acids: CASSNEALGRSEAFF. The CDR3, as DNA: TGCGCCAGCAGTAATGAGGCTCTCGGGAGGTCTGAAGCTTTCTTT. V gene TRBV10-1 combines with J gene TRBJ1-1; D gene ambiguous. Trimming removed 5 bases from V and 6 bases from J, with 19 bases in between. The germline CDR1 and CDR2 sequences are WNHNN and SYGVQD (reference sequence). This CDR3 is 15 amino acids long.

V is TRBV7-3 and J is TRBJ1-1; 7 nucleotides match TRBD1. Germline lookup yields CDR1 SGHTA and CDR2 FQGTGA. CDR3 length: 15 residues. Losses at the gene ends were 5 bases for V and 1 base for J; bases not matched to a gene: 7. The CDR3 nucleotides are TGTGCCAGCAGCCAAACAGGGGCCAAGAACACTGAAGCTTTCTTT. This codes for CASSQTGAKNTEAFF.

V gene TRBV7-2 combines with J gene TRBJ2-5; D remains ambiguous. The V and J ends lost 3 bases and 2 bases respectively, with 13 bases between them. Germline values: CDR1 SGHTA, CDR2 FQGNSA. CDR3 length equals 15 residues. CDR3 nucleotides: TGTGCCAGCAGCTTTTTTGTACTTGGTCAAGAGACCCAGTACTTC. Encoded protein: CASSFFVLGQETQYF. Filled out from reference TRBV7-2 and TRBJ2-5, the complete variable domain reads GAGVSQSPSNKVTEKGKDVELRCDPISGHTALYWYRQSLGQGLEFLIYFQGNSAPDKSGLPSDRFSAERTGGSVSTLTIQRTQQEDSAVYLCASSFFVLGQETQYFGPGTRLLVL.